Described below is a single T cell receptor (beta chain) sequence and its context. The antigen remains undetermined. The CDR3 is 16 amino acids. CDR1 MDHEN and CDR2 SYDVKM come from the germline V gene. V dropped 0 bases and J dropped 4; count of bases not matched to a gene: 2. Clones were read by immunoSEQ multiplex PCR, and TCRdb kept only the in-frame ones, dropping some. The sample includes tens of thousands of clones, nearly 90% seen only once; the top ten take 10% to 12%. The sample belongs to a study of OX40 agonist ivuxolimab in advanced cancers. Study-wide background: People in dose escalation had one of these cancers: hepatocellular carcinoma, melanoma, renal cell or head and neck cancer.

General study findings and limits: The investigators did not determine what antigen specificity the expanded peripheral T cells had.

The sequencing used CD4+ or CD8+ T cells sorted from blood, collected in a trial of the OX40 agonist ivuxolimab. The chain joins TRBV28 to TRBJ2-2; 10 bases line up with TRBD2. The origin of this receptor is an adult with an advanced solid tumor such as melanoma, head and neck, liver or kidney cancer. The CDR3 spells CASSLWRLAGTGELFF. CDR3 bases: TGTGCCAGCAGTTTATGGCGACTAGCGGGCACCGGGGAGCTGTTTTTT. Full variable domain (rest looked up from reference TRBV28 and TRBJ2-2): DVKVTQSSRYLVKRTGEKVFLECVQDMDHENMFWYRQDPGLGLRLIYFSYDVKMKEKGDIPEGYSVSREKKERFSLILESASTNQTSMYLCASSLWRLAGTGELFFGEGSRLTVL.